Presented here are 32 T cell receptor beta chains from one specimen sequenced in a study of blood T cells in healthy people across ages. Using a J-beta primer mix together with a sample-barcoded 5' primer, a second PCR was run for about 6 to 12 cycles. TCRdb reanalysed the 5' RACE reads using MiXCR and keeps one entry per CDR3 protein. The sample carries hundreds of thousands of distinct CDR3 sequences, approximately 48% recorded once. The sequencing sample was made of blood. These receptors were taken from a man between 60 and 75 years old in good health.

V gene TRBV5-4 combines with J gene TRBJ2-7; D may match TRBD1 or TRBD2 (5 bases each). Per the germline V gene, CDR1 is SGHNT and CDR2 is YYREEE (reference sequence). V was shortened by 2 bases and J by 0 bases, with 12 bases between the two germline ends. The CDR3 sequence is 15 residues long. The CDR3 region has the DNA TGTGCCAGCAGCTTAGAGGGGCCGCTCTCCTACGAGCAGTACTTC. Protein: CASSLEGPLSYEQYF. The variable domain in full, with the rest retrieved from reference TRBV5-4 and TRBJ2-7, is ETGVTQSPTHLIKTRGQQVTLRCSSQSGHNTVSWYQQALGQGPQFIFQYYREEENGRGNFPPRFSGLQFPNYSSELNVNALELDDSALYLCASSLEGPLSYEQYFGPGTRLTVT.

Regarding this clonotype: This sequence may be a read error, since a much larger clone differs from it by one base. The chain carries TRBV28 and TRBJ2-5; tentatively, D is TRBD1 (5 bases). The end of the DNA is better explained by TRBJ2-4, so the J call may be wrong. CDR1 and CDR2 (germline): MDHEN, SYDVKM. The CDR3 contains 13 residues. The DNA of the CDR3 is TGTGCCAGCCGTGACGTCCAGGGTGACATTCAGTACTTC. Its translation: CASRDVQGDIQYF.

The chain combines TRBV4-1 with TRBJ2-3, with 7 bases that match TRBD1. V lost 6 bases, J lost 0 bases, and 9 bases stayed unmatched. CDR1 and CDR2 from the germline V gene are MGHRA and YSYEKL. CDR3 length: 16 amino acids. The DNA for the CDR3 is TGCGCCAGCAGTCGGGACAGCAGATCTAGCACAGATACGCAGTATTTT. It codes for CASSRDSRSSTDTQYF.

The chain has TRBV6-1 and TRBJ2-7, with a possible D match to TRBD2 (6 bases). Germline CDR1 reads MNHNS; CDR2 reads SASEGT. The CDR3 has 13 residues. The germline V and J ends were trimmed by 6 bases and 1 base, with 10 bases remaining between them. The CDR3 loop is CASSQTRSYEQYF. CDR3 coding DNA: TGTGCCAGCAGCCAGACTAGATCCTACGAGCAGTACTTC.

This clonotype was counted between two and nine times. V usage is TRBV29-1 and J usage is TRBJ2-1, with D perhaps given as TRBD1 or TRBD2 (7 bases each). CDR1 is SQVTM and CDR2 is ANQGSEA in the germline V gene. V lost 6 bases, J lost 3 bases, and 24 bases lay in between. The CDR3 has 17 amino acids. CDR3 sequence reads: CSVKGVGGTDRYNEQFF. CDR3 nucleotides: TGCAGCGTGAAGGGGGTGGGAGGGACAGACCGCTACAATGAGCAGTTCTTC.

The CDR3 protein is CASTKARGEAFF. CDR3 coding DNA: TGTGCCAGCACCAAAGCCAGGGGGGAAGCTTTCTTT. V and J are TRBV7-2 and TRBJ1-1; 7 bases agree with TRBD1. Germline CDR1 SGHTA, CDR2 FQGNSA. The CDR3 is made up of 12 amino acids. Germline trimming cut 7 bases from V and 8 bases from J; bases unmatched to any gene: 7.

The chain recombines TRBV24-1 with TRBJ2-7; D uncertain. The V gene lost 7 bases and the J gene lost 5 bases, with 20 bases spanning the gap. CDR3 length equals 15 residues. CDR1 and CDR2 (germline): KGHDR, SFDVKD. CDR3 amino acids: CATRTRRADPHEQYF. The CDR3 nucleotides read TGTGCCACCAGGACCCGACGGGCGGACCCCCACGAGCAGTACTTC.

This clonotype was picked up a small number of times. V and J are TRBV27 and TRBJ2-5, with TRBD2 as a possible D gene (5 bases). The germline V gene has CDR1 MNHEY and CDR2 SMNVEV (reference sequence). V was cut by 7 bases and J by 2 bases, with 11 bases left in between. The CDR3 is 13 amino acids. Written as DNA, the CDR3 is TGTGCCAGCAAAAGATCGGGACAAGAGACCCAGTACTTC. It codes for CASKRSGQETQYF.

V gene TRBV24-1 combines with J gene TRBJ1-2; 9 nucleotides align to TRBD1. CDR1 KGHDR and CDR2 SFDVKD come from the germline V gene. The V segment lost 4 bases and the J segment 4 bases; nucleotides outside the gene matches: 3. The CDR3 runs 14 residues. The CDR3 nucleotides read TGTGCCACCAGTGACGGGGGACAGGGCTATGGCTACACCTTC. Its protein product is CATSDGGQGYGYTF.

This clonotype was detected a few times. This may be a read error, as it is one base from a much larger clone. The V gene is TRBV9, the J gene TRBJ2-7; TRBD2 matches 11 bases. The CDR3 totals 14 residues. The germline V gene has CDR1 SGDLS and CDR2 YYNGEE. Losses at the gene ends were 4 bases for V and 7 bases for J; bases not matched to a gene: 7. DNA for the CDR3: TGTGCCAGCAGCCCGGGACTAGCGGACAATGAGCAGTACTTC. Amino acid sequence: CASSPGLADNEQYF.

J is TRBJ2-5 and V is TRBV20-1, with 9 bases fitting TRBD2. This CDR3 contains 16 residues. Trimming removed 6 bases from V and 5 bases from J; junction bases left unmatched: 16. Germline V gives CDR1 DFQATT, CDR2 SNEGSKA (reference sequence). CDR3 sequence reads: CSASTTSGLTGETQYF. CDR3 coding DNA: TGCAGTGCCTCAACGACTAGCGGACTAACCGGGGAGACCCAGTACTTC.

This clonotype was seen many times. This chain uses TRBV20-1 with TRBJ2-1, with 9 bases matching TRBD1. This CDR3 comprises 13 residues. Germline trimming cut 7 bases from V and 6 bases from J; bases unmatched to any gene: 7. Germline V gene data show CDR1 as DFQATT and CDR2 as SNEGSKA (reference sequence). CDR3 nucleotides: TGCAGTGAACCCGGGACAGGGAGCAATGAGCAGTTCTTC. This sequence encodes CSEPGTGSNEQFF.

This clonotype was detected only a few times. The gene calls are TRBV4-1 and TRBJ2-7; D possibly corresponds to TRBD2 (6 bases). The CDR3 contains 16 residues. The germline gives CDR1 MGHRA, CDR2 YSYEKL. V was trimmed by 0 bases and J by 5 bases, leaving 17 bases between them. The CDR3 protein is CASSQDQGRDLNEQYF. The CDR3 nucleotides are TGCGCCAGCAGCCAAGATCAGGGCAGGGACTTGAACGAGCAGTACTTC.

The chain uses TRBV7-2 and TRBJ1-2, with D possibly TRBD1 on 5 matching bases. The ends were cut back, 1 base at V and 4 bases at J, with 13 bases in the middle. The CDR3 consists of 15 residues. CDR1 and CDR2 from the germline V gene are SGHTA and FQGNSA. This CDR3 reads CASSLDQGGGYGYTF. The CDR3 bases are TGTGCCAGCAGCTTAGATCAGGGTGGGGGCTATGGCTACACCTTC.

Only a few counts were recorded for this clonotype. The genes are TRBV18 and TRBJ1-1; D is unclear. The CDR3 consists of 12 residues. The germline gives CDR1 KGHSH, CDR2 LQKENI. Trimming took off 4 bases at V and 3 bases at J, with 6 bases between the two ends. Here the CDR3 DNA reads TGTGCCAGCTCACTGGAAGACACTGAAGCTTTCTTT. This translates into CASSLEDTEAFF.

Only one count was recorded for this clonotype. V usage is TRBV7-9 and J usage is TRBJ1-2; 7 nucleotides match TRBD1. The CDR3 contains 14 residues. Germline assignment: CDR1 SEHNR and CDR2 FQNEAQ (reference sequence). V was pared by 7 bases and J by 0 bases, with 5 bases of the junction left unmatched. The CDR3 coding sequence is TGTGCCAGCAACGAGAGGGGGCCTAACTATGGCTACACCTTC. Translation: CASNERGPNYGYTF.

The sample holds one count of this clonotype. The junction departs from germline at one end; a sequencing error may be responsible. The V call is TRBV20-1, the J call TRBJ2-5; 7 bases line up with TRBD1. This CDR3 contains 15 residues. In germline, CDR1 is DFQATT, CDR2 SNEGSKA (reference sequence). CDR3 sequence reads: CSARDGDRVYNEQYF. In DNA, the CDR3 is TGCAGCGCTAGAGATGGGGACAGAGTCTACAATGAGCAGTACTTC.

Only a few counts were recorded for this clonotype. This chain uses TRBV5-1 with TRBJ1-2; D possibly corresponds to TRBD1 (6 bases). This CDR3 is 16 amino acids long. V lost 0 bases and J 5 bases, leaving 17 bases between the germline ends. Germline CDR1 is SGHRS and CDR2 is YFSETQ. CDR3 in amino acids: CASSLERGAPKYGYTF. CDR3 DNA sequence: TGCGCCAGCAGCTTGGAAAGGGGGGCGCCGAAATATGGCTACACCTTC. The complete variable domain, with remaining parts taken from reference TRBV5-1 and TRBJ1-2, reads KAGVTQTPRYLIKTRGQQVTLSCSPISGHRSVSWYQQTPGQGLQFLFEYFSETQRNKGNFPGRFSGRQFSNSRSEMNVSTLELGDSALYLCASSLERGAPKYGYTFGSGTRLTVV.

This clonotype was seen a handful of times. V usage is TRBV12-3 or TRBV12-4 and J usage is TRBJ1-4; no reliable D call. V was trimmed by 6 bases and J by 4 bases, leaving 9 bases between them. The CDR3 is made up of 13 amino acids. Here the CDR3 DNA reads TGTGCCAGCAGGCAAGTGATTAATGAAAAACTGTTTTTT. Residues: CASRQVINEKLFF.

This clonotype was seen a few times. The CDR3 sequence is CASSRADTQYF. The CDR3 DNA is TGTGCCAGTAGTAGGGCAGATACGCAGTATTTT. J is TRBJ2-3 and V is TRBV19; D remains ambiguous. From germline, CDR1 is LNHDA and CDR2 SQIVND (reference sequence). The CDR3 has 11 residues. V was cut by 4 bases and J by 4 bases, with 3 bases left in between.

This clonotype has a handful of counts. The gene calls are TRBV6-5 and TRBJ1-2; 7 bases map to TRBD1. CDR3 size: 16 residues. V lost 0 bases and J lost 0; bases outside the gene matches: 4. The germline V gene has CDR1 MNHEY and CDR2 SVGAGI. In DNA, the CDR3 is TGTGCCAGCAGTTACTCTATGGACAGGTCTAACTATGGCTACACCTTC. It specifies CASSYSMDRSNYGYTF.

This clonotype was recorded once. One end of the junction fails to match germline, which may point to a read error. This chain links TRBV3-1 with TRBJ2-5; 10 nucleotides line up with TRBD2. There are 16 residues in the CDR3. Germline-derived CDR1 and CDR2 are LGHDT and YNNKEL (reference sequence). The CDR3 region is CTNSPLLAGGQETQYF. DNA of the CDR3: TGCACCAACAGCCCCCTCTTAGCGGGGGGTCAAGAGACCCAGTACTTC.

This clonotype was seen ten or more times. The chain combines TRBV7-2 with TRBJ2-5; D unclear. This CDR3 spans 15 amino acids. V was cut by 0 bases and J by 0 bases, with 8 bases left in between. Germline CDR1 SGHTA, CDR2 FQGNSA. This chain's CDR3 is CASSLAPGYQETQYF. The CDR3 coding sequence is TGTGCCAGCAGCTTAGCGCCCGGGTACCAAGAGACCCAGTACTTC.

This clonotype was recorded a few times. V is TRBV9 and J is TRBJ1-1; TRBD1 matches at 7 bases. The CDR3 has 13 residues. V dropped 4 bases and J dropped 7; count of bases not matched to a gene: 7. CDR1 is SGDLS and CDR2 is YYNGEE in the germline V gene. The CDR3 spells CASSSRTGSEAFF. Here the CDR3 DNA reads TGTGCCAGCAGCTCCCGGACAGGAAGTGAAGCTTTCTTT.

This clonotype was seen at least ten times. The J gene is TRBJ2-1, the V gene TRBV27, with D hard to call. Germline CDR1 MNHEY, CDR2 SMNVEV (reference sequence). The CDR3 loop spans 14 amino acids. The V end lost 3 bases, the J end lost 0 bases, and 6 bases lay between the germline ends. The CDR3 DNA reads TGTGCCAGCAGTTTGGCGGTCTCCTACAATGAGCAGTTCTTC. Protein: CASSLAVSYNEQFF.

The genes are TRBV11-2 and TRBJ1-1; maybe TRBD1 (5 bases). Trimming removed 5 bases at V and 1 base at J, with 11 bases between. There are 14 residues in the CDR3. Germline V gives CDR1 SGHAT, CDR2 FQNNGV. Written as DNA, the CDR3 is TGTGCCAGCAGCCGACAGATAACGAACACTGAAGCTTTCTTT. Protein sequence: CASSRQITNTEAFF.

The rearrangement joins TRBV11-2 to TRBJ2-4, with 7 nucleotides matching TRBD2. In germline, CDR1 is SGHAT, CDR2 FQNNGV. Germline trimming cut 1 base from V and 7 bases from J; bases unmatched to any gene: 7. This CDR3 contains 15 residues. The chain's CDR3 is CASSLGRGGYNIQYF. The CDR3 region has the DNA TGTGCCAGCAGCTTAGGGAGGGGAGGGTACAACATTCAGTACTTC.

This clonotype showed up just a few times. The J gene is TRBJ2-4, the V gene TRBV20-1; 8 nucleotides align to TRBD1. Germline V lookup: CDR1 DFQATT, CDR2 SNEGSKA (reference sequence). The CDR3 is 15 residues long. J lost 9 bases, V lost 0 bases, and 10 bases had no gene match. CDR3 sequence: CSARDHRQGPVIQYF. The DNA of the CDR3 is TGCAGTGCTAGAGATCATCGACAGGGGCCGGTCATTCAGTACTTC.

The chain has TRBV28 and TRBJ2-7; D gene unclear. This CDR3 spans 14 amino acids. Germline V gene sequence: CDR1 MDHEN, CDR2 SYDVKM. V was pared by 2 bases and J by 2 bases, with 10 bases between. Written as DNA, the CDR3 is TGTGCCAGCAGTTTAACAGCTGGGACCTACGAGCAGTACTTC. This encodes CASSLTAGTYEQYF.

The V gene is TRBV13, the J gene TRBJ1-4; D not certain. The CDR3 contains 12 residues. The V gene lost 5 bases and the J gene lost 5 bases, with 6 bases spanning the gap. The germline gives CDR1 PRHDT, CDR2 FYEKMQ (reference sequence). CDR3 DNA sequence: TGTGCCAGCAGCCGACCGAATGAAAAACTGTTTTTT. Translated, it gives CASSRPNEKLFF.

The chain links TRBV5-5 to TRBJ2-7; D possibly corresponds to TRBD2 (6 bases). Between the trimmed V and J ends, which lost 0 bases and 5 bases, there was a span of 18 bases. This CDR3 has 16 amino acids. Germline loops: CDR1 SGHKS, CDR2 YYEKEE (reference sequence). The CDR3: CASSLGRGLYGDEQYF. The CDR3 nucleotides are TGTGCCAGCAGCTTGGGGCGGGGCCTTTACGGGGACGAGCAGTACTTC.

The rearrangement links TRBV4-3 to TRBJ2-7, with no clear D. The germline gives CDR1 LGHNA, CDR2 YSLEER. The V end was cut by 1 base, the J end by 2 bases, with 12 bases between. This CDR3 is built from 15 residues. As DNA, the CDR3 is TGCGCCAGCAGCCAAGTGACTTCCCCCACCTACGAGCAGTACTTC. Encoded protein: CASSQVTSPTYEQYF.